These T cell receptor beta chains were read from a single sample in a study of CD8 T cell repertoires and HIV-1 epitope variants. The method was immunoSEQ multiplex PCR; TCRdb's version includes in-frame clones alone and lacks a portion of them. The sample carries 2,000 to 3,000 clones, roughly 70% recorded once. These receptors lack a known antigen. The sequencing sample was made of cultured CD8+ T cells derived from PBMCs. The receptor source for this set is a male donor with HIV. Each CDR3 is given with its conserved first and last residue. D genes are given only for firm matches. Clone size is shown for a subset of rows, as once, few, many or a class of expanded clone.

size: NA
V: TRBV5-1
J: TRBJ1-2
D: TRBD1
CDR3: CASRRAVTGIYGYTF
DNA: TGCGCCAGCAGGAGAGCCGTGACAGGGATATATGGCTACACCTTC

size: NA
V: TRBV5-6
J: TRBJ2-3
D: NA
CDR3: CASSPTRDNTDTQYF
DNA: TGTGCCAGCAGCCCAACCCGGGACAACACAGATACGCAGTATTTT

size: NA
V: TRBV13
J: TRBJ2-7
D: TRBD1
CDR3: CASSQGQGDYEQYF
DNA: TGTGCCAGCAGCCAGGGACAGGGCGACTACGAGCAGTACTTC

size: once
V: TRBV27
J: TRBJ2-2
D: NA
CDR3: CASSLYGGANTGELFF
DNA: TGTGCCAGCAGTTTATATGGGGGTGCAAACACCGGGGAGCTGTTTTTT

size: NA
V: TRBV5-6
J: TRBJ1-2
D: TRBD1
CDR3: CASSDPGTGVLGAF
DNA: TGTGCCAGCAGCGATCCCGGGACAGGGGTCCTCGGTGCCTTC

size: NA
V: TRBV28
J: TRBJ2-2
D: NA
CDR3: CASSPGTVITGELFF
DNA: TGTGCCAGCAGTCCCGGGACCGTAATCACCGGGGAGCTGTTTTTT

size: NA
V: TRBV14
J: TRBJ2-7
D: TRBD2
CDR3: CASSQDGRSVGAGVSHEQYF
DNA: TGTGCCAGCAGCCAAGATGGGAGGTCTGTCGGAGCGGGGGTATCCCACGAGCAGTACTTC

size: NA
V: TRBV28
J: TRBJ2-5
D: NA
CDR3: CASSPGQLQETQYF
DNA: TGTGCCAGCAGCCCAGGACAGCTTCAAGAGACCCAGTACTTC

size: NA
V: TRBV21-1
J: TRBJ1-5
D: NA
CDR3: CASSTLTFFSNQPQHF
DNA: TGTGCCAGCAGCACTTTGACCTTTTTCAGCAATCAGCCCCAGCATTTT

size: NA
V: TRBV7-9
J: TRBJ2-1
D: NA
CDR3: CASSLVGASDEQFF
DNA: TGTGCCAGCAGCTTAGTGGGGGCTAGCGATGAGCAGTTCTTC

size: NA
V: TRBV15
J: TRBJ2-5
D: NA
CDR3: CATSRDVGGETQYF
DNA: TGTGCCACCAGCAGAGACGTAGGGGGAGAGACCCAGTACTTC

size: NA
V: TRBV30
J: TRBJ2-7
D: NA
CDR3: CAWEIPGWYEQYF
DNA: TGTGCCTGGGAAATCCCAGGGTGGTACGAGCAGTACTTC

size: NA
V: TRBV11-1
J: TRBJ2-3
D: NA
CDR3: CASSLVPSLTGDTQYF
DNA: TGTGCCAGCAGCTTAGTCCCTAGCCTAACTGGGGATACGCAGTATTTT

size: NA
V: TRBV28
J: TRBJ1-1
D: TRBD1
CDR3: CASSTGGTEAFF
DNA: TGTGCCAGCAGCACAGGGGGCACTGAAGCTTTCTTT

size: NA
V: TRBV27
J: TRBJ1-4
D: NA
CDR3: CASKGTPTNEKLFF
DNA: TGTGCCAGCAAGGGGACACCTACTAATGAAAAACTGTTTTTT

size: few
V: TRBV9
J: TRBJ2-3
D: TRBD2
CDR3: CASSPLAGPVGDTQYF
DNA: TGTGCCAGCAGCCCTTTAGCGGGGCCTGTCGGAGATACGCAGTATTTT

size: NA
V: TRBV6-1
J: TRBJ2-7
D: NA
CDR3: CASSEEWTSSYEQYF
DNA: TGTGCCAGCAGTGAGGAGTGGACGAGCTCCTACGAGCAGTACTTC

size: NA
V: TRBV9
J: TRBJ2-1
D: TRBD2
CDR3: CASSVRGGFNEQFF
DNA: TGTGCCAGCAGCGTGCGGGGGGGATTTAATGAGCAGTTCTTC

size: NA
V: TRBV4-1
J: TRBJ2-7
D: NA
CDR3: CASSREVASYEQYF
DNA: TGCGCCAGCAGCAGGGAAGTTGCCTCCTACGAGCAGTACTTC

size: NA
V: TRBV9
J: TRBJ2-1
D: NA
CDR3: CASSVDRATGDEQFF
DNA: TGTGCCAGCAGCGTAGATCGGGCCACTGGGGATGAGCAGTTCTTC

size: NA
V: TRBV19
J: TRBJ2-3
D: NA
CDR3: CASSSLEAGSTDTQYF
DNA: TGTGCCAGTAGTTCCCTCGAGGCGGGCTCCACAGATACGCAGTATTTT

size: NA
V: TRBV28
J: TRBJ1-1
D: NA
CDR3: CASSLPASTEAFF
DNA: TGTGCCAGCAGTCTCCCGGCGAGTACTGAAGCTTTCTTT

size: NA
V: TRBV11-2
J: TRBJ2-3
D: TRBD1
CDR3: CASSRQGIADTQYF
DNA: TGTGCCAGCAGCCGACAGGGGATCGCAGATACGCAGTATTTT

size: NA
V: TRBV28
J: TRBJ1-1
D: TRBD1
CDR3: CASSPIGQGDTEAFF
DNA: TGTGCCAGCAGTCCGATAGGACAGGGGGACACTGAAGCTTTCTTT

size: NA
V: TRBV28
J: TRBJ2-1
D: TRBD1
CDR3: CASNSQGSKQFF
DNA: TGTGCCAGCAACTCACAGGGGTCCAAGCAGTTCTTC

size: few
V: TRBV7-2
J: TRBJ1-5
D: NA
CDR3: CASSLRPNQPQHF
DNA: TGTGCCAGCAGCTTACGGCCTAATCAGCCCCAGCATTTT

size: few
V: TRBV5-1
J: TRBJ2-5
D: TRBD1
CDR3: CASSPVSGQQETQYF
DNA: TGCGCCAGCAGCCCCGTTTCGGGACAGCAAGAGACCCAGTACTTC

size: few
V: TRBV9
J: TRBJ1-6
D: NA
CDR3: CASSPLGGQGNSPLHF
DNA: TGTGCCAGCAGCCCGCTGGGGGGGCAAGGGAATTCACCCCTCCACTTT

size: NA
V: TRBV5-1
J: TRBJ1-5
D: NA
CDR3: CASSLDSNQPQHF
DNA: TGCGCCAGCAGCTTGGATAGCAATCAGCCCCAGCATTTT

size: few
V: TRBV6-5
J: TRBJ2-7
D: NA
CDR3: CASSSGMSYEQYF
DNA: TGTGCCAGCTCATCGGGCATGTCCTACGAGCAGTACTTC

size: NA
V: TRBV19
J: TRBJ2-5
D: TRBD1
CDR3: CASSTLQGAEETQYF
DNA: TGTGCCAGTAGTACCCTACAGGGGGCTGAGGAGACCCAGTACTTC

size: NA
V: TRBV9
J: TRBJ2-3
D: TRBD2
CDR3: CASSPRVAGGGGATDTQYF
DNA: TGTGCCAGCAGCCCCCGCGTGGCCGGTGGCGGGGGGGCAACAGATACGCAGTATTTT

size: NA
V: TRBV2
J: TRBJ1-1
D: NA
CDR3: CASRGIMNTEAFF
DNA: TGTGCCAGCCGTGGAATTATGAACACTGAAGCTTTCTTT

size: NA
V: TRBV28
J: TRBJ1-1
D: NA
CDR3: CASSLLGSGEAFF
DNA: TGTGCCAGCAGTTTATTGGGCTCGGGGGAAGCTTTCTTT

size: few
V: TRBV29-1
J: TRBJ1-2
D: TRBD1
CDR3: CSVESGTGGIYGYTF
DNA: TGCAGCGTTGAATCCGGGACAGGGGGGATCTATGGCTACACCTTC

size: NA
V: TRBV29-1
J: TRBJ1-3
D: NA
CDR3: CSVKGDGNTIYF
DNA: TGCAGCGTAAAAGGGGATGGAAACACCATATATTTT

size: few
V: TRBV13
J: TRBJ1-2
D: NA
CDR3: CASSLGRLYTF
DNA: TGTGCCAGCAGCCTGGGCAGGCTCTACACCTTC

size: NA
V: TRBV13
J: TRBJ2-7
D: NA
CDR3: CASSLGAPYEQYF
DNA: TGTGCCAGCAGCTTAGGGGCTCCCTACGAGCAGTACTTC

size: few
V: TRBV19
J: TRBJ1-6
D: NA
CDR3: CASRPRGGFIPLHF
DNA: TGTGCCAGTAGGCCACGGGGGGGGTTTATACCCCTCCACTTT

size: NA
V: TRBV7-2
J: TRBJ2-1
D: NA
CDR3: CASSLLLQGHEQFF
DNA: TGTGCCAGCAGCTTATTACTACAGGGCCATGAGCAGTTCTTC

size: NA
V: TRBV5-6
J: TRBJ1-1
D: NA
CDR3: CASSLGGGRAFF
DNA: TGTGCCAGCAGCTTGGGTGGAGGTAGAGCTTTCTTT

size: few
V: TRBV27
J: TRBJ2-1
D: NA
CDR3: CASMGGSWSSYNEQFF
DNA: TGTGCCAGCATGGGAGGTAGCTGGAGCTCCTACAATGAGCAGTTCTTC

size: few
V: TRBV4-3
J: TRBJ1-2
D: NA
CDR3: CASSQSRGLNYGYTF
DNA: TGCGCCAGCAGCCAGTCGCGGGGGCTGAACTATGGCTACACCTTC

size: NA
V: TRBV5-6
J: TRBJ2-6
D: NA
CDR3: CASSWPGTLGSGANVLTF
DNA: TGTGCCAGCAGCTGGCCAGGGACCCTCGGGTCTGGGGCCAACGTCCTGACTTTC

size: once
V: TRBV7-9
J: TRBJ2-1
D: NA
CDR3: CASSLNTGDNEQFF
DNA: TGTGCCAGCAGCTTAAACACCGGGGACAATGAGCAGTTCTTC